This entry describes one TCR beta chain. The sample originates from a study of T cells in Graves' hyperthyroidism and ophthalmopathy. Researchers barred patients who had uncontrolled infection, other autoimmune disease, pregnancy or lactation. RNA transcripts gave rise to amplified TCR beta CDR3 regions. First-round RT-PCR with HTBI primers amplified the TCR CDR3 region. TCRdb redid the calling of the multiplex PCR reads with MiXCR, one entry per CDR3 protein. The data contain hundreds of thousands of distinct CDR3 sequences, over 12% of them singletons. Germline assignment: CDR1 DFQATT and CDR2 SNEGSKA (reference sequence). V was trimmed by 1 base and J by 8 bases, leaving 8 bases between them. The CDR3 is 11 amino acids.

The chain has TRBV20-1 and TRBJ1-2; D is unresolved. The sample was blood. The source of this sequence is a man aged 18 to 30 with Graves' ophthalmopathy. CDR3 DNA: TGCAGTGCTAGAGGCCGGTTGGGCTACACCTTC. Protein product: CSARGRLGYTF.